These 13 T cell receptor beta chains share one sample of origin, sequenced in a study of blood T cells in healthy people across ages. Through a sample-barcoded 5' primer and a J-beta primer mix, a second PCR was run for about 6 to 11 cycles. TCRdb ran MiXCR on the 5' RACE reads and lists one entry per CDR3 protein. The sample lists approximately 1.5 million distinct CDR3 sequences; under 55% were seen once. Sequenced: blood. The receptors here all came from a young woman in good health.

The CDR3 loop reads CSARRLAGGYEQYF. The CDR3 DNA sequence: TGCAGTGCTAGACGGCTAGCGGGAGGGTACGAGCAGTACTTC. The V call is TRBV20-1, the J call TRBJ2-7, with 12 bases aligning to TRBD2. V gave up 2 bases and J gave up 4 bases; unmatched junction bases: 3. Per the germline V gene, CDR1 is DFQATT and CDR2 is SNEGSKA (reference sequence). CDR3 size: 14 residues.

The chain combines TRBV7-2 with TRBJ2-1; D not resolved. V lost 2 bases to trimming and J lost 12 bases, with 14 bases between them. Germline-derived CDR1 and CDR2 are SGHTA and FQGNSA. This CDR3 region has 13 residues. CDR3 bases: TGTGCCAGCAGCTTACAACTAATGGATGGGCAGTTCTTC. Protein: CASSLQLMDGQFF.

About this clonotype: The junction departs from germline at one end; a sequencing error may be responsible. V gene TRBV7-2 combines with J gene TRBJ1-5; D not certain. The CDR3 consists of 18 residues. Germline V lookup: CDR1 SGHTA, CDR2 FQGNSA. The CDR3 here is CASSFAPRGPGSNRPQHF. The CDR3 nucleotides read TGTGCCAGCAGCTTCGCCCCGCGTGGGCCTGGCAGCAATCGGCCCCAGCATTTT.

The table lists this clonotype with a few counts. J is TRBJ1-1 and V is TRBV29-1, with D perhaps matching TRBD1 (5 bases). The ends were cut back, 2 bases at V and 4 bases at J, with 11 bases in the middle. This CDR3 is built from 13 residues. Germline V lookup: CDR1 SQVTM, CDR2 ANQGSEA. CDR3 coding DNA: TGCAGCGTTGAAAGCAGGGCTGCCACTGAAGCTTTCTTT. Its translation: CSVESRAATEAFF.

The chain joins TRBV14 to TRBJ1-4; D remains unclear. Germline V CDR1 and CDR2: SGHDN, FVKESK. The CDR3 is 13 amino acids. V was clipped by 1 base and J by 15 bases, with 15 bases between them. The chain's CDR3 is CASSQAAHGRLFF. DNA of the CDR3: TGTGCCAGCAGCCAAGCGGCTCATGGACGGTTGTTTTTT.

The chain couples TRBV6-2 or TRBV6-3 to TRBJ2-7; a weak D match, TRBD1 (6 bases). With 5 bases removed from V and 7 bases from J, the gap between germline ends came to 15 bases. There are 13 residues in the CDR3. Germline V gives CDR1 MNHEY, CDR2 SVGEGT. The CDR3 DNA sequence: TGTGCCAGCAGTCCCACGACAGGACGGGAGCAGTACTTC. Translated, it gives CASSPTTGREQYF.

V gene TRBV29-1 combines with J gene TRBJ2-1; no reliable D call. V lost 4 bases to trimming and J lost 2 bases, with 12 bases between them. CDR3 size: 14 residues. From germline, CDR1 is SQVTM and CDR2 ANQGSEA. The CDR3: CSVVGRATYNEQFF. CDR3 nucleotide sequence: TGCAGCGTTGTCGGACGAGCGACCTACAATGAGCAGTTCTTC.

This chain's CDR3 is CSARDNWDRVSAYGYTF. For the CDR3, the DNA is TGCAGTGCTAGAGATAATTGGGACAGGGTTAGTGCCTATGGCTACACCTTC. The V call is TRBV20-1, the J call TRBJ1-2; 9 bases agree with TRBD1. CDR3 length: 17 residues. Trimming removed 0 bases from V and 4 bases from J; junction bases left unmatched: 12. Germline V lookup: CDR1 DFQATT, CDR2 SNEGSKA (reference sequence).

The chain recombines TRBV1 with TRBJ2-1; the table's D call, TRBD2, was not checked against the DNA. TRBV1 is a known pseudogene. The CDR3 contains 14 residues. CDR3 residues: CTSSQSGGYNEQFF. Here the CDR3 DNA reads TGCACCAGCAGCCAGAGCGGGGGATACAATGAGCAGTTCTTC.

The rearrangement uses TRBV7-9 and TRBJ1-1; 9 bases are shared with TRBD1. The junction had 6 bases not matched to a gene; V was cut back by 3 bases and J by 7 bases. Germline assignment: CDR1 SEHNR and CDR2 FQNEAQ (reference sequence). CDR3 size: 14 residues. This CDR3 is CASSLLQGADEAFF. CDR3 sequence (DNA): TGTGCCAGCAGCTTGTTACAGGGGGCAGATGAAGCTTTCTTT.

Turning to this clonotype: A much bigger clone sits one base away, suggesting this may be a read error. The chain has TRBV10-3 and TRBJ2-7; 9 bases fit TRBD1. V lost 6 bases, J lost 2 bases, and 2 bases stayed unmatched. This CDR3 contains 13 residues. The germline V gene has CDR1 ENHRY and CDR2 SYGVKD. The CDR3 spells CAISRQGAYEQYF. The CDR3 nucleotides are TGTGCCATCAGCAGACAGGGGGCCTACGAGCAGTACTTC.

The chain combines TRBV4-1 with TRBJ2-7; perhaps TRBD1 as D (5 bases). Trimming cost V 0 bases and J 3 bases, with 15 bases left between them. This CDR3 has 16 residues. Looked up from germline, CDR1 is MGHRA and CDR2 is YSYEKL. The CDR3 DNA is TGCGCCAGCAGCCAAGATAGAAGGACAAACTACTACGAGCAGTACTTC. Residues: CASSQDRRTNYYEQYF.

The rearrangement uses TRBV10-3 and TRBJ2-5; D not resolved. Deletions cut 2 bases from V and 11 bases from J, with 21 bases between. The CDR3 contains 15 residues. Germline V gives CDR1 ENHRY, CDR2 SYGVKD. CDR3 residues: CAISEVPDGFSEQYF. CDR3 nucleotide sequence: TGTGCCATCAGTGAGGTACCTGACGGGTTTAGTGAGCAGTACTTC.